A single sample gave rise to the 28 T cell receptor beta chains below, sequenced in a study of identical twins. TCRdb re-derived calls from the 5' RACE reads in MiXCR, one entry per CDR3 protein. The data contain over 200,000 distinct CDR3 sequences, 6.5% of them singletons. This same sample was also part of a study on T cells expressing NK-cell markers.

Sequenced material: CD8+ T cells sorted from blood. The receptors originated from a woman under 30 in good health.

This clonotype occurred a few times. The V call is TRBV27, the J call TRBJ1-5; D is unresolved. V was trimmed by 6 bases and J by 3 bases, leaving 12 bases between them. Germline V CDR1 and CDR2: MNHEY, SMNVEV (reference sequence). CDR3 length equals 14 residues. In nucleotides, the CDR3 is TGTGCCAGCAGGCTGGGTTTCGACAATCAGCCCCAGCATTTT. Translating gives CASRLGFDNQPQHF.

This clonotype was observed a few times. CDR3 DNA sequence: TGCAGTGGCCTCCGGTCAAAAGCGGGAGACAGAGAGACCCAGTACTTC. This codes for CSGLRSKAGDRETQYF. The gene calls are TRBV20-1 and TRBJ2-5, with TRBD2 matching 8 bases. Germline CDR1 reads DFQATT; CDR2 reads SNEGSKA (reference sequence). J was trimmed by 4 bases and V by 7 bases; bases with no gene match: 17. This CDR3 is 16 amino acids long.

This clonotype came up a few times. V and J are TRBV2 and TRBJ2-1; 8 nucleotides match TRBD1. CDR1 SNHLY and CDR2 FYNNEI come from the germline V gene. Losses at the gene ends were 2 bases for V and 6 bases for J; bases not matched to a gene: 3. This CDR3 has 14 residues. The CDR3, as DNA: TGTGCCAGCAGTGAATCGGGACAGGTCAATGAGCAGTTCTTC. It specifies CASSESGQVNEQFF.

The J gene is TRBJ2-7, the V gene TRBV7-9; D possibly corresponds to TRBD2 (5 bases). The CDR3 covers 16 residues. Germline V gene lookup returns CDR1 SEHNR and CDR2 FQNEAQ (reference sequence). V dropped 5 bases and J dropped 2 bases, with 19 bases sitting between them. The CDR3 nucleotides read TGTGCCAGCAGCACCGGGGTCTCCTCAACCCCCTACGAGCAGTACTTC. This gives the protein CASSTGVSSTPYEQYF.

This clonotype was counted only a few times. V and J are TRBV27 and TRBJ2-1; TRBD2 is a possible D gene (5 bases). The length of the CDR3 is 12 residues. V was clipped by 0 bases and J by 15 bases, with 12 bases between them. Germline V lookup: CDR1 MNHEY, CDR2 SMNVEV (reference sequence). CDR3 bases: TGTGCCAGCAGTTTATCTAATCGGGGTTTGTTCTTC. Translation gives CASSLSNRGLFF.

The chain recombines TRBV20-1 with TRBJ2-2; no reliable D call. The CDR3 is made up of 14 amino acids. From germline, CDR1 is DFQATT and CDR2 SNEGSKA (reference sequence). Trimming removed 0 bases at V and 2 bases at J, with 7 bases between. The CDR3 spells CSARDVGNTGELFF. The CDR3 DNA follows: TGCAGTGCTAGAGATGTCGGAAACACCGGGGAGCTGTTTTTT.

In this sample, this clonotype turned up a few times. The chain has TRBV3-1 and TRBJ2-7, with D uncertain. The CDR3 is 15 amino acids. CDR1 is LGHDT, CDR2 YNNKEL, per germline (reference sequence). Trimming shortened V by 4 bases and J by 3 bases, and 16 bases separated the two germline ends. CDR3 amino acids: CASSPSVQNIYEQYF. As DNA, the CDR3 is TGTGCCAGCAGCCCAAGCGTACAAAATATCTACGAGCAGTACTTC.

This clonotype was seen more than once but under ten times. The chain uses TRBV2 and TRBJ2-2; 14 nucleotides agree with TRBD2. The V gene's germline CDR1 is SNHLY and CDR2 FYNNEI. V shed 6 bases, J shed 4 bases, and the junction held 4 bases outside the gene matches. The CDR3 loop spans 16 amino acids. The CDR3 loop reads CASRRLAGGLTGELFF. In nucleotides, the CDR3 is TGTGCCAGCAGGAGACTAGCGGGGGGGCTCACCGGGGAGCTGTTTTTT.

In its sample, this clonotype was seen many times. The CDR3 DNA sequence: TGCAGCGGGAGCCCGATCGGGACTGAAGCTTTCTTT. It encodes CSGSPIGTEAFF. V usage is TRBV29-1 and J usage is TRBJ1-1; D uncertain. V was pared by 7 bases and J by 5 bases, with 14 bases between. The CDR3 contains 12 residues. Germline V CDR1 and CDR2: SQVTM, ANQGSEA.

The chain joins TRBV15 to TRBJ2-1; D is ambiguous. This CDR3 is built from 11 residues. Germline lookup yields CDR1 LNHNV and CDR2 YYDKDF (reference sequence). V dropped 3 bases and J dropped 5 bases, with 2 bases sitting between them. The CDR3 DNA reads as TGTGCCACCAGCAGTGACAATGAGCAGTTCTTC. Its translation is CATSSDNEQFF.

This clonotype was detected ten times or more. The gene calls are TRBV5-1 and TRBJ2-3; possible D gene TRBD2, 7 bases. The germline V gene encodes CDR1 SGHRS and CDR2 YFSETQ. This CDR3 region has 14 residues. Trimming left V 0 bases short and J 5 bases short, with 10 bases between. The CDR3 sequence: CASSLDGGRDTQYF. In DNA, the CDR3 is TGCGCCAGCAGCTTGGACGGGGGGCGAGATACGCAGTATTTT.

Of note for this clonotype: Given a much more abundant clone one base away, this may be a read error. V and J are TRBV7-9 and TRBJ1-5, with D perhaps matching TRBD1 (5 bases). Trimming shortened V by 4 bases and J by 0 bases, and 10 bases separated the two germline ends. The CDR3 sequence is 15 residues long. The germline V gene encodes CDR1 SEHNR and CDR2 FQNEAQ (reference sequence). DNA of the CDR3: TGTGCCAGCAGCTATGACAGCTTTAGCAATCAGCCCCAGCATTTT. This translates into CASSYDSFSNQPQHF.

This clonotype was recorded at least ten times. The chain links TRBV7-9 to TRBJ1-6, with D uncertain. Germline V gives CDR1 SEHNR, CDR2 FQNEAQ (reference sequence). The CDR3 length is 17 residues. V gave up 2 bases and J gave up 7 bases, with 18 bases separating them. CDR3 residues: CASSLPSPQVGNSPLHF. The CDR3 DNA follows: TGTGCCAGCAGCTTACCGAGTCCACAAGTGGGCAATTCACCCCTCCACTTT.

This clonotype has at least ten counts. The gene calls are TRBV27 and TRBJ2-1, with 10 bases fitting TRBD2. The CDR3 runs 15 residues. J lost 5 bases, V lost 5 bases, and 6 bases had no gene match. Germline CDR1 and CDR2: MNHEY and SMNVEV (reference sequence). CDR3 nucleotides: TGTGCCAGCAGTGCAGCTAGCGGGGGAGACAATGAGCAGTTCTTC. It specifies CASSAASGGDNEQFF.

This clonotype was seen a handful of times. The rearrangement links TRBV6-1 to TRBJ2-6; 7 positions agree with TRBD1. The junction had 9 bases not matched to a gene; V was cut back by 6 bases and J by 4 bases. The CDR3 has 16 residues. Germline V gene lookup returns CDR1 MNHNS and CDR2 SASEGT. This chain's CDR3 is CASSLTGERGANVLTF. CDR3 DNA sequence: TGTGCCAGCAGCCTCACAGGGGAGCGCGGGGCCAACGTCCTGACTTTC.

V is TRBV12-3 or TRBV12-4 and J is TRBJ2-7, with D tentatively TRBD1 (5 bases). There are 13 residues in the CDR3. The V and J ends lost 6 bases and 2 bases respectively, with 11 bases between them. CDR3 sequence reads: CASRGPDPYEQYF. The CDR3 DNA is TGTGCCAGCAGGGGGCCGGATCCCTACGAGCAGTACTTC.

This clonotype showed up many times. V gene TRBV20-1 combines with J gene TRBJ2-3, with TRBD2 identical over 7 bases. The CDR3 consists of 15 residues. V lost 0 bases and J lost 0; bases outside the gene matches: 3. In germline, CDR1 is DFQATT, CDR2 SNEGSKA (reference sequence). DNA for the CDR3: TGCAGTGCTAGAGATCGCGGGAGTAGCACAGATACGCAGTATTTT. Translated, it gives CSARDRGSSTDTQYF.

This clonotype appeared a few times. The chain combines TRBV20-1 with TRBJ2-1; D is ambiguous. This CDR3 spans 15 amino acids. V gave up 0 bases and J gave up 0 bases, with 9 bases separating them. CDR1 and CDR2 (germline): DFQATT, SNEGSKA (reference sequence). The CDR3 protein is CSARDIDSSYNEQFF. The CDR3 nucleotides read TGCAGTGCTAGAGACATCGACTCCTCCTACAATGAGCAGTTCTTC.

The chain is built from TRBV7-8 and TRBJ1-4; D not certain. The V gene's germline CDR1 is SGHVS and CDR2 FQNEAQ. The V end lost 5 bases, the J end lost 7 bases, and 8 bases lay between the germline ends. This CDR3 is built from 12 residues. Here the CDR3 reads CASSLGVEKLFF. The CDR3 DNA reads TGTGCCAGCAGCCTGGGTGTTGAAAAACTGTTTTTT.

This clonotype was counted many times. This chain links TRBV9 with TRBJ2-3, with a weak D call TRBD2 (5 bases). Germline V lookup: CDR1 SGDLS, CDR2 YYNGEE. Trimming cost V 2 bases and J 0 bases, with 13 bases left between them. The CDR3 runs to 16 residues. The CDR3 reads CASSVRGLSSTDTQYF. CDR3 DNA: TGTGCCAGCAGCGTCAGAGGGCTATCTAGCACAGATACGCAGTATTTT.

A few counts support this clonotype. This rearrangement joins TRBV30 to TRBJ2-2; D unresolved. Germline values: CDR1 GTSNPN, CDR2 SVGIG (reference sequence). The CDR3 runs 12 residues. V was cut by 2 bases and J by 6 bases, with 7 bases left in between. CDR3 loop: CAWSNRAGELFF. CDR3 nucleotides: TGTGCCTGGAGTAATAGGGCCGGGGAGCTGTTTTTT.

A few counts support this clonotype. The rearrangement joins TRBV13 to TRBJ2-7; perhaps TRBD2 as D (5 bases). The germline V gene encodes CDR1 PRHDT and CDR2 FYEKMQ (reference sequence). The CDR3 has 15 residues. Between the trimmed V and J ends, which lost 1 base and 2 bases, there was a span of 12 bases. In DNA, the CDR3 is TGTGCCAGCAGCTTAGCCGGGGAGTTTCCCTACGAGCAGTACTTC. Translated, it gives CASSLAGEFPYEQYF.

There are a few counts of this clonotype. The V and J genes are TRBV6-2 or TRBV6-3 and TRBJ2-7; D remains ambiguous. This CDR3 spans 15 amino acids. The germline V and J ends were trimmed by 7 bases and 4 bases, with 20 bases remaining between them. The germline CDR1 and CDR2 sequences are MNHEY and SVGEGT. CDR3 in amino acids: CASTTPDYSRYEQYF. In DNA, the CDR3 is TGTGCCAGCACCACACCTGATTATTCCCGGTACGAGCAGTACTTC.

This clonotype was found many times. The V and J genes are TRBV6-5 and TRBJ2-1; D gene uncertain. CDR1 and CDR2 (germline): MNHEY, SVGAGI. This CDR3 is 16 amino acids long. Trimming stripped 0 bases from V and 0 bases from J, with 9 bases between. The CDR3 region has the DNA TGTGCCAGCAGTTACTCTGCCAGGTACTCCTACAATGAGCAGTTCTTC. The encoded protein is CASSYSARYSYNEQFF.

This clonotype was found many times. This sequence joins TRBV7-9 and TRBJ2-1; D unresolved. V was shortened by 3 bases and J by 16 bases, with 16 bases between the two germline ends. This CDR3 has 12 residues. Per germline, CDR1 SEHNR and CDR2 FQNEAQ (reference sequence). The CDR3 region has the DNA TGTGCCAGCAGCTTGGATAGACTGCGACCCTTCTTC. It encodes CASSLDRLRPFF.

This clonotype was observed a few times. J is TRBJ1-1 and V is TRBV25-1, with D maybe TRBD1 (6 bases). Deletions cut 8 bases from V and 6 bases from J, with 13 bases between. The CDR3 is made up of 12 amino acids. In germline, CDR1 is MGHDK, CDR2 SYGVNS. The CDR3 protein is CASERGDAEAFF. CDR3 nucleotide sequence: TGTGCCAGCGAGAGGGGGGACGCTGAAGCTTTCTTT.

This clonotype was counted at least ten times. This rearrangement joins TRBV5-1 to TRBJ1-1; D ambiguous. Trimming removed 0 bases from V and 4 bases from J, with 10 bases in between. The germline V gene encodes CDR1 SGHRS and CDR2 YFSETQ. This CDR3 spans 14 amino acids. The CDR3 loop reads CASSLGEGSTEAFF. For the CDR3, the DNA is TGCGCCAGCAGCTTGGGCGAAGGTTCCACTGAAGCTTTCTTT. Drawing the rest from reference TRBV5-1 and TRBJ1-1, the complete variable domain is KAGVTQTPRYLIKTRGQQVTLSCSPISGHRSVSWYQQTPGQGLQFLFEYFSETQRNKGNFPGRFSGRQFSNSRSEMNVSTLELGDSALYLCASSLGEGSTEAFFGQGTRLTVV.

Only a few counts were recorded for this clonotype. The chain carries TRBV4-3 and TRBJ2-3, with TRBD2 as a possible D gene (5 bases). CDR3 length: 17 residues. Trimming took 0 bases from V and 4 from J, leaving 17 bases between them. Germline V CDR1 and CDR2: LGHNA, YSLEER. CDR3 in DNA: TGCGCCAGCAGCCAAGAGCTGAGCCTTCGGGGTGCAGATACGCAGTATTTT. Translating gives CASSQELSLRGADTQYF.